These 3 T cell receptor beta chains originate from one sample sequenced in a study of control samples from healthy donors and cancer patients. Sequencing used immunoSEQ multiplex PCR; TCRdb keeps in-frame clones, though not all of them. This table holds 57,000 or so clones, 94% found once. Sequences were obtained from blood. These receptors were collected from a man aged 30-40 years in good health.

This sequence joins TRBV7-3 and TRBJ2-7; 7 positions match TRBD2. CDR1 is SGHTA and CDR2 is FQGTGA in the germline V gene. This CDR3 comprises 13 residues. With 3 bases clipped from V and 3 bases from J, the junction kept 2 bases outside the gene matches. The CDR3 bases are TGTGCCAGCAGCTTTGGCGGGAGCTACGAGCAGTACTTC. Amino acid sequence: CASSFGGSYEQYF.

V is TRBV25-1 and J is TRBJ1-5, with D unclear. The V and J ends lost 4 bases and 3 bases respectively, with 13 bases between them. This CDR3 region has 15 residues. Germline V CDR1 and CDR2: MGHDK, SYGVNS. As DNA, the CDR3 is TGTGCCAGCAGTGCACGAGACGGATACAATCAGCCCCAGCATTTT. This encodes CASSARDGYNQPQHF.

CDR3 nucleotides: TGTGCCAGCAGCGCCAGCTTAACGGTTACCGGGGAGCTGTTTTTT. As protein: CASSASLTVTGELFF. J is TRBJ2-2 and V is TRBV9; unclear D gene. V was shortened by 3 bases and J by 5 bases, with 14 bases between the two germline ends. The V gene's germline CDR1 is SGDLS and CDR2 YYNGEE. The CDR3 totals 15 residues.